These 12 T cell receptor beta chains originate from one sample sequenced in a study of blood T cell repertoires in COVID-19. Profiling relied on immunoSEQ multiplex PCR, and the TCRdb table lists in-frame clones only, not all of them. The sample carries roughly 520,000 clones, 88% recorded once. The material sequenced was PBMCs or T cells enriched from blood (not recorded which). The receptors shown here come from a woman between 40 and 55 years old who had recovered from COVID-19.

The chain uses TRBV11-3 and TRBJ2-1, with D possibly being TRBD1 (6 bases). Between the trimmed V and J ends, which lost 5 bases and 0 bases, there was a span of 11 bases. CDR3 length equals 15 residues. Germline CDR1 is SGHNT and CDR2 is YENEEA. The CDR3 loop reads CASSQGRNSYNEQFF. The CDR3 DNA reads as TGTGCCAGCAGCCAGGGGCGCAACTCCTACAATGAGCAGTTCTTC.

The rearrangement links TRBV7-9 to TRBJ2-5; 11 nucleotides match TRBD2. Germline-derived CDR1 and CDR2 are SEHNR and FQNEAQ (reference sequence). The CDR3 extends over 15 amino acids. The V and J ends lost 1 base and 5 bases, in that order; junction bases with no gene match: 3. CDR3 loop: CASSLGLAGGETQYF. CDR3 sequence (DNA): TGTGCCAGCAGCTTAGGGTTAGCGGGAGGGGAGACCCAGTACTTC.

V gene TRBV3-1 (or the pseudogene TRBV3-2) combines with J gene TRBJ2-2; 14 nucleotides align to TRBD2. The CDR3 runs 17 residues. V gave up 4 bases and J gave up 0 bases; unmatched junction bases: 1. Per the germline V gene, CDR1 is LGHDT and CDR2 is YNNKEL (reference sequence). CDR3 protein: CASSPTSGRANTGELFF. In DNA form, the CDR3 reads TGTGCCAGCAGCCCGACTAGCGGGAGGGCGAACACCGGGGAGCTGTTTTTT.

The V and J genes are TRBV12-3 or TRBV12-4 and TRBJ1-2, with D unclear. The CDR3 spans 10 residues. V was cut by 5 bases and J by 8 bases, with 6 bases left in between. The CDR3 loop reads CASSPGGYTF. CDR3 DNA: TGTGCCAGCAGTCCGGGGGGCTACACCTTC.

CDR3 in DNA: TGTGCCAGCTCACCGGGGCAGTACTCTGGAAACACCATATATTTT. Translation: CASSPGQYSGNTIYF. This rearrangement joins TRBV18 to TRBJ1-3; TRBD1 is a possible D gene (5 bases). CDR1 KGHSH and CDR2 LQKENI come from the germline V gene. The CDR3 contains 15 residues. Trimming pared 3 bases from V and 0 bases from J, leaving 9 bases between.

This chain uses TRBV30 with TRBJ2-3; D is possibly TRBD1 (6 bases). The CDR3 runs 14 residues. Germline CDR1 reads GTSNPN; CDR2 reads SVGIG (reference sequence). Trimming left V 5 bases short and J 2 bases short, with 14 bases between. The DNA for the CDR3 is TGTGCCTGGCAGCCACAGGGTTCCACAGATACGCAGTATTTT. Translated: CAWQPQGSTDTQYF.

The chain links TRBV7-9 to TRBJ2-1; the match to TRBD2 covers 10 bases. The CDR3 runs to 17 residues. Looked up from germline, CDR1 is SEHNR and CDR2 is FQNEAQ (reference sequence). V lost 5 bases, J lost 6 bases, and 13 bases stayed unmatched. For the CDR3, the DNA is TGTGCCAGCAGCGATGTCCAAGGACTAGCGGCTGGCAATGAGCAGTTCTTC. This gives the protein CASSDVQGLAAGNEQFF.

The CDR3 nucleotides read TGTGCCAGCGGCGGACAGGGCAACCCGAACACTGAAGCTTTCTTT. Translating it yields CASGGQGNPNTEAFF. The chain couples TRBV2 to TRBJ1-1, with 8 bases fitting TRBD1. The CDR3 has 15 residues. The germline gives CDR1 SNHLY, CDR2 FYNNEI. The junction had 9 bases not matched to a gene; V was cut back by 8 bases and J by 1 base.

The chain has TRBV7-9 and TRBJ2-7; D remains unclear. Germline V gives CDR1 SEHNR, CDR2 FQNEAQ (reference sequence). CDR3 length equals 12 residues. V lost 4 bases, J lost 0 bases, and 4 bases lay in between. This CDR3 is CASSSSSYEQYF. The CDR3 nucleotides read TGTGCCAGCAGCTCGAGCTCCTACGAGCAGTACTTC.

The rearrangement links TRBV2 to TRBJ1-2, with 7 bases aligning to TRBD1. CDR3 size: 14 residues. Unmatched junction bases numbered 8, after V lost 6 bases and J lost 4 bases. Germline V lookup: CDR1 SNHLY, CDR2 FYNNEI. In nucleotides, the CDR3 is TGTGCCAGCAGGTCGCGACAGGGCCCCTATGGCTACACCTTC. Amino acids: CASRSRQGPYGYTF. Full variable domain (outside the CDR3, taken from reference TRBV2 and TRBJ1-2): EPEVTQTPSHQVTQMGQEVILRCVPISNHLYFYWYRQILGQKVEFLVSFYNNEISEKSEIFDDQFSVERPDGSNFTLKIRSTKLEDSAMYFCASRSRQGPYGYTFGSGTRLTVV.

The V call is TRBV7-8, the J call TRBJ1-2; 10 nucleotides match TRBD1. The CDR3 spans 14 residues. The junction had 6 bases not matched to a gene; V was cut back by 5 bases and J by 6 bases. CDR1 is SGHVS, CDR2 FQNEAQ, per germline. CDR3 DNA: TGTGCCAGCAGCACCGACAGGGGGCGAGATGGCTACACCTTC. It codes for CASSTDRGRDGYTF. Filled out from reference TRBV7-8 and TRBJ1-2, the complete variable domain reads GAGVSQSPRYKVAKRGQDVALRCDPISGHVSLFWYQQALGQGPEFLTYFQNEAQLDKSGLPSDRFFAERPEGSVSTLKIQRTQQEDSAVYLCASSTDRGRDGYTFGSGTRLTVV.

The chain has TRBV28 and TRBJ1-1; no reliable D call. Germline V gene lookup returns CDR1 MDHEN and CDR2 SYDVKM. Trimming stripped 3 bases from V and 0 bases from J, with 8 bases between. The CDR3 length is 14 residues. CDR3 in amino acids: CASSFNGMNTEAFF. The CDR3 DNA follows: TGTGCCAGCAGTTTTAACGGGATGAACACTGAAGCTTTCTTT.